This record concerns one T cell receptor beta chain sequence. TCRdb keeps only in-frame clones here, not all; method: immunoSEQ multiplex PCR. The sample has approximately 92,000 clones; 55% to 80% are singletons. The data were obtained in a study of blood T cell repertoires in COVID-19. Background on the study: Sites in the United States, Italy and Spain provided acute and convalescent COVID-19 samples. The analysed material was cDNA or gDNA that came from T cells, B-cell-depleted T cells, or PBMCs.

CDR3 size: 15 residues. Germline V gene data show CDR1 as MNHEY and CDR2 as SVGAGI. Trimming cost V 7 bases and J 4 bases, with 14 bases left between them. The receptor's source is a woman aged 60-70 years in a cohort sampled during active or convalescent COVID-19. This sequence joins TRBV6-5 and TRBJ1-6; TRBD1 is a possible D gene (6 bases). The sequenced sample was peripheral blood. The CDR3 DNA sequence: TGTGCCAGCATCTCGGGGACATCGTATAATTCACCCCTCCACTTT. This translates into CASISGTSYNSPLHF.